These 16 T cell receptor beta chains were all obtained from the same sample, sequenced in a study of early T cells in non-severe SARS-CoV-2 infection. TCRdb recomputed calls from the 5' RACE reads with MiXCR, one row per CDR3 protein. The sample yields tens of thousands of distinct CDR3 sequences, roughly 7% seen once. Source material: whole blood. The origin of the receptors is an adult who was a healthcare worker with PCR-confirmed SARS-CoV-2 infection or an uninfected control (not recorded which).

This clonotype has at least ten counts. V is TRBV20-1 and J is TRBJ2-1, with 9 bases aligning to TRBD2. The CDR3 is 13 amino acids. Germline V gives CDR1 DFQATT, CDR2 SNEGSKA (reference sequence). The V gene end was trimmed by 5 bases and the J gene end by 6 bases; junction bases not matched to a gene: 5. The CDR3 loop is CSALAGGRNEQFF. The CDR3 DNA reads TGCAGTGCTCTCGCGGGGGGGCGCAATGAGCAGTTCTTC.

In its sample, this clonotype was seen many times. The rearrangement uses TRBV29-1 and TRBJ2-1; D ambiguous. The germline V and J ends were trimmed by 4 bases and 6 bases, with 4 bases remaining between them. Germline lookup yields CDR1 SQVTM and CDR2 ANQGSEA. The CDR3 is made up of 10 amino acids. The CDR3 DNA reads TGCAGCGTTGTCCTCAATGAGCAGTTCTTC. Its protein product is CSVVLNEQFF.

This clonotype was seen a few times. This sequence joins TRBV29-1 and TRBJ2-5, with D tentatively TRBD1 (5 bases). V shed 5 bases and J shed 6 bases, with 10 bases lying between them. This CDR3 is built from 11 residues. Germline V gives CDR1 SQVTM, CDR2 ANQGSEA. CDR3 sequence reads: CSVRTYQTQYF. The CDR3 bases are TGCAGCGTTCGGACATACCAGACCCAGTACTTC.

This chain links TRBV20-1 with TRBJ1-2, with D hard to call. Germline CDR1 is DFQATT and CDR2 is SNEGSKA (reference sequence). The CDR3 runs 12 residues. The V gene lost 2 bases and the J gene lost 0 bases, with 4 bases spanning the gap. CDR3 sequence reads: CSARITNYGYTF. CDR3 in DNA: TGCAGTGCTAGAATAACTAACTATGGCTACACCTTC.

This clonotype appeared many times. J is TRBJ1-1 and V is TRBV6-1; D uncertain. Germline assignment: CDR1 MNHNS and CDR2 SASEGT. The germline V and J ends were trimmed by 3 bases and 3 bases, with 8 bases remaining between them. CDR3 size: 13 residues. DNA for the CDR3: TGTGCCAGCAGTGAGGCGGGATACACTGAAGCTTTCTTT. Protein: CASSEAGYTEAFF.

This clonotype rates as medium-sized. The chain employs TRBV14 and TRBJ2-3, with D hard to call. The V and J ends lost 4 bases and 0 bases respectively, with 17 bases between them. CDR1 SGHDN and CDR2 FVKESK come from the germline V gene. This CDR3 spans 17 amino acids. The CDR3 here is CASSRYFRVRSTDTQYF. CDR3 nucleotide sequence: TGTGCCAGCAGCCGGTATTTTAGGGTTAGAAGCACAGATACGCAGTATTTT. Looking up the rest from reference TRBV14 and TRBJ2-3 gives the full variable domain: EAGVTQFPSHSVIEKGQTVTLRCDPISGHDNLYWYRRVMGKEIKFLLHFVKESKQDESGMPNNRFLAERTGGTYSTLKVQPAELEDSGVYFCASSRYFRVRSTDTQYFGPGTRLTVL.

V and J are TRBV28 and TRBJ2-5, with D tentatively TRBD2 (6 bases). In germline, CDR1 is MDHEN, CDR2 SYDVKM. The CDR3 is 15 amino acids. V dropped 8 bases and J dropped 3 bases, with 19 bases sitting between them. CDR3 in amino acids: CASLPRGIGKETQYF. Written as DNA, the CDR3 is TGTGCCAGCCTCCCCCGGGGGATAGGGAAAGAGACCCAGTACTTC.

J is TRBJ1-2 and V is TRBV7-2; D perhaps matches TRBD1 (5 bases). This CDR3 contains 13 residues. Deletions cut 5 bases from V and 4 bases from J, with 11 bases between. The germline gives CDR1 SGHTA, CDR2 FQGNSA. The CDR3 reads CASSRGVFYGYTF. The CDR3 region has the DNA TGTGCCAGCAGCCGGGGGGTATTCTATGGCTACACCTTC.

This clonotype has at least ten counts. This chain links TRBV7-9 with TRBJ1-5; D call uncertain. The CDR3 length is 14 residues. The ends were cut back, 1 base at V and 7 bases at J, with 11 bases in the middle. The germline V gene has CDR1 SEHNR and CDR2 FQNEAQ (reference sequence). The CDR3 sequence: CASSLVPGEQPQHF. CDR3 coding DNA: TGTGCCAGCAGCTTAGTCCCGGGAGAACAGCCCCAGCATTTT.

The table lists this clonotype with a few counts. The chain has TRBV28 and TRBJ1-1; the D gene is possibly TRBD1 (5 bases). The germline V gene encodes CDR1 MDHEN and CDR2 SYDVKM. There are 13 residues in the CDR3. Trimming left V 3 bases short and J 6 bases short, with 11 bases between. In nucleotides, the CDR3 is TGTGCCAGCAGTTTTTTGGGGGTTGCTGAAGCTTTCTTT. Its protein is CASSFLGVAEAFF.

Concerning this clonotype: At one end the junction does not follow the germline gene, possibly because of a read error. The rearrangement joins TRBV6-1 to TRBJ2-5; D not certain. Germline V CDR1 and CDR2: MNHNS, SASEGT. This CDR3 has 15 residues. This CDR3 reads CVSSEASLDPETQYF. CDR3 DNA sequence: TGTGTCAGCAGTGAAGCGAGTCTCGACCCCGAGACCCAGTACTTC.

In this sample, this clonotype turned up a few times. This chain links TRBV28 with TRBJ2-5; 7 nucleotides agree with TRBD2. V lost 4 bases, J lost 7 bases, and 12 bases stayed unmatched. CDR1 and CDR2 (germline): MDHEN, SYDVKM. This CDR3 is 15 amino acids long. For the CDR3, the DNA is TGTGCCAGCAGTTCAGCGGGGTCCGACCTAGGGACCCAGTACTTC. Its protein product is CASSSAGSDLGTQYF.

The chain recombines TRBV10-1 with TRBJ2-3, with a tentative D call TRBD1 (6 bases). The CDR3 consists of 19 residues. CDR1 is WNHNN, CDR2 SYGVQD, per germline (reference sequence). V was trimmed by 0 bases and J by 0 bases, leaving 19 bases between them. The CDR3 sequence: CASSESGGPASTSTDTQYF. The CDR3 nucleotides read TGCGCCAGCAGTGAGTCAGGGGGTCCTGCCTCAACTAGCACAGATACGCAGTATTTT.

This clonotype was picked up a small number of times. The chain has TRBV9 and TRBJ2-5; D call uncertain. This CDR3 is built from 14 residues. CDR1 SGDLS and CDR2 YYNGEE come from the germline V gene. The V end lost 2 bases, the J end lost 1 base, and 9 bases lay between the germline ends. In DNA, the CDR3 is TGTGCCAGCAGCGTGTACAGTTCCCAAGAGACCCAGTACTTC. Translating it yields CASSVYSSQETQYF.

This clonotype was counted only a few times. The chain employs TRBV28 and TRBJ2-3; 9 bases are a match to TRBD2. In germline, CDR1 is MDHEN, CDR2 SYDVKM. The CDR3 totals 18 residues. Trimming took 3 bases from V and 1 from J; bases not matched to a gene: 11. This chain's CDR3 is CASSFGPDSSGGTDTQYF. Written as DNA, the CDR3 is TGTGCCAGCAGTTTTGGGCCGGATTCTAGCGGGGGCACAGATACGCAGTATTTT.

This clonotype was found many times. The chain joins TRBV6-4 to TRBJ2-6; D remains unclear. Trimming shortened V by 3 bases and J by 0 bases, and 9 bases separated the two germline ends. The CDR3 length is 16 residues. Germline V gene data show CDR1 as MRHNA and CDR2 as SNTAGT. The CDR3 coding sequence is TGTGCCAGCAGTGAATACTCCAGCTCTGGGGCCAACGTCCTGACTTTC. This encodes CASSEYSSSGANVLTF.